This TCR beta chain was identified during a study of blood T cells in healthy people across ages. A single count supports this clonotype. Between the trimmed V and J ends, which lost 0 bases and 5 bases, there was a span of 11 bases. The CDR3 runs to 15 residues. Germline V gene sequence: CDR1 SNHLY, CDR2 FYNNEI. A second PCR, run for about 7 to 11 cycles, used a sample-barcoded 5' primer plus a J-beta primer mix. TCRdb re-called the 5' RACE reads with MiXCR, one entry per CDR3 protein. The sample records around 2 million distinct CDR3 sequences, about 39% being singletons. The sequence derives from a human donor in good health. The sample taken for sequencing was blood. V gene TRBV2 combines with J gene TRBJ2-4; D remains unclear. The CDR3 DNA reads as TGTGCCAGCAGTGAAGCGCTGGGGTGGGAAAACATTCAGTACTTC. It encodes CASSEALGWENIQYF.